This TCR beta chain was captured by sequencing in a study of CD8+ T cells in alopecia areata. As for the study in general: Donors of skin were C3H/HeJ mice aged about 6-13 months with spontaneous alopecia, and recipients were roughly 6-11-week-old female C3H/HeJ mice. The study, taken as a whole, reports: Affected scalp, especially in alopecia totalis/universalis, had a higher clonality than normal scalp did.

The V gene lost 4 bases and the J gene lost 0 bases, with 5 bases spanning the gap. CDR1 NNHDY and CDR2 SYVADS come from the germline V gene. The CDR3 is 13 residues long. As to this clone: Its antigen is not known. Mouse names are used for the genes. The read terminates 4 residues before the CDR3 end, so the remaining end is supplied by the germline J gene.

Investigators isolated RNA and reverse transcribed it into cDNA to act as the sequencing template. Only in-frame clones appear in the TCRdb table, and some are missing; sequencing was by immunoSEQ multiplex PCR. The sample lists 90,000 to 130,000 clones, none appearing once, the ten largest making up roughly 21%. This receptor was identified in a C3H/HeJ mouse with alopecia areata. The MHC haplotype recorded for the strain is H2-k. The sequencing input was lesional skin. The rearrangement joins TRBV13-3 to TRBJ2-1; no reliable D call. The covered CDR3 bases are TGTGCCAGCAGTTCAATTAACTATGCT. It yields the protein CASSSINYA. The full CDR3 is CASSSINYAEQFF.